This T cell receptor (beta chain) was observed in a study of T cells after yellow fever vaccination. TCRdb processed the 5' RACE reads anew with MiXCR; each CDR3 protein has one entry. Of hundreds of thousands of distinct CDR3 sequences in the sample, roughly an eighth were seen once. This CDR3 spans 16 amino acids. V shed 5 bases and J shed 6 bases, with 20 bases lying between them. CDR1 and CDR2 (germline): SGHTA, FQGTGA. This clonotype has just a few counts. This specimen was PBMCs, taken on the day of the yellow fever booster vaccination. The J gene is TRBJ2-1, the V gene TRBV7-3; D might be TRBD2 (6 bases). This receptor was identified in a man aged 30-40 years who received the YFV17D yellow fever vaccine. Written as DNA, the CDR3 is TGTGCCAGCAGCCCCTCCCGGGACTTGGGGGGCAATGAGCAGTTCTTC. It specifies CASSPSRDLGGNEQFF.